This T cell receptor (beta chain) originates from a study of T cells after yellow fever vaccination. This clonotype came up a few times. Its target is unknown. Synthesis of TCR cDNA relied on 5'RACE template switching, which attached a universal primer site and UMIs. TCRdb called the 5' RACE reads again in MiXCR, with one record for every CDR3 protein. Altogether hundreds of thousands of distinct CDR3 sequences are present, roughly 8.4% being singletons, with the ten largest covering 17%. The junction had 6 bases not matched to a gene; V was cut back by 5 bases and J by 6 bases. Germline values: CDR1 PRHDT, CDR2 FYEKMQ (reference sequence). The CDR3 spans 15 residues. Overall study results and limits: Although the secondary response was weaker, it peaked faster, at day 5 versus 15.

V usage is TRBV13 and J usage is TRBJ2-7; 14 nucleotides match TRBD2. Sequencing was performed on PBMCs, taken approximately 47 days after the first yellow fever vaccination. This receptor was identified in a man between 18 and 35 years old who received the YFV17D yellow fever vaccine. For the CDR3, the DNA is TGTGCCAGCAGCGGCTCGGGACTAGCGGGGGTCGAGCAGTACTTC. It codes for CASSGSGLAGVEQYF.